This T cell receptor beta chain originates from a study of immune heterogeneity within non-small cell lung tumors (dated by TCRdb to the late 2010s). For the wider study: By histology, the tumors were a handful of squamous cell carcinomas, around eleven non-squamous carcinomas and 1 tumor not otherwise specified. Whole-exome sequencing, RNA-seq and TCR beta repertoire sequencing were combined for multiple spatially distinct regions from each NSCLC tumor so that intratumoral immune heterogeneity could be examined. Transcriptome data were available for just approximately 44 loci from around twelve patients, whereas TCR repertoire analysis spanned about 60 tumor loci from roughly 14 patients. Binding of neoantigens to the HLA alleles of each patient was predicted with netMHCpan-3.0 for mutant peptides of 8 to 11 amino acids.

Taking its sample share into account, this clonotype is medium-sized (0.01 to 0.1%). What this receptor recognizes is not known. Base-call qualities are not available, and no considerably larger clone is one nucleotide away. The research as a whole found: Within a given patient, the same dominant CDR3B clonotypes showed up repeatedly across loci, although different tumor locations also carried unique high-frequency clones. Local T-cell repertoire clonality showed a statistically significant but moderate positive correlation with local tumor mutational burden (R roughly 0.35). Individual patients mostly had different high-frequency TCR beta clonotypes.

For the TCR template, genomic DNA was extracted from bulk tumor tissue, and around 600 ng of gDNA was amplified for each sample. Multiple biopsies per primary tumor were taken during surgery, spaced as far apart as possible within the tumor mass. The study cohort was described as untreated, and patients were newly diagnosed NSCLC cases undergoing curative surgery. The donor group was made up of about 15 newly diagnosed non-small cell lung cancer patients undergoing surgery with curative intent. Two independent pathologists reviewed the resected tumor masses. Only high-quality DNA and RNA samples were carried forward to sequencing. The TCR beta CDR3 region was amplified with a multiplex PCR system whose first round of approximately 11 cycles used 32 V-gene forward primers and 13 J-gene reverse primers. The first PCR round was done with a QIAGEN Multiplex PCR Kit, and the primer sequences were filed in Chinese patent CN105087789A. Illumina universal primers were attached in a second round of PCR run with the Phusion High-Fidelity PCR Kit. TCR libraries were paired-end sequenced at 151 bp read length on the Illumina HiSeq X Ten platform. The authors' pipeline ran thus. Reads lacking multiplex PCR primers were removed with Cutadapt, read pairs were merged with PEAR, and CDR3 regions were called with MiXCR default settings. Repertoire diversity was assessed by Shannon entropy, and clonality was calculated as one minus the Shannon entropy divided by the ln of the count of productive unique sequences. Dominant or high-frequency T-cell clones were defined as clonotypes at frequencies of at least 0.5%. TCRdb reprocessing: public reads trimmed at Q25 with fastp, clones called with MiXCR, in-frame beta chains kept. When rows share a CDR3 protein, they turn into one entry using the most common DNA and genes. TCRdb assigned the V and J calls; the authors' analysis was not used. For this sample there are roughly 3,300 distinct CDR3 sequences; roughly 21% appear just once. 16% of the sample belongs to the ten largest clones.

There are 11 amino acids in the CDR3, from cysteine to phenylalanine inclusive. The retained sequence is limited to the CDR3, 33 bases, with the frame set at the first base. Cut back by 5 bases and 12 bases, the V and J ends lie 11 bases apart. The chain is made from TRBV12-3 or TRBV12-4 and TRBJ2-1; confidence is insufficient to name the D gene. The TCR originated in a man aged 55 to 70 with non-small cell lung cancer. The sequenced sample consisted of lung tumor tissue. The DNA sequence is TGTGCCAGCAGTGCCGGGTTTTCGCAGTTCTTC. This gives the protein CASSAGFSQFF.